The 27 T cell receptor beta chains in this list originate from one sample, sequenced in a study of blood T cell repertoires in COVID-19. Libraries were prepared by immunoSEQ multiplex PCR; TCRdb keeps only in-frame clonotypes and omits some of them. The profile shows some 190,000 clones, 76% of them singletons. Sequenced input: PBMCs or T cells enriched from blood (not recorded which). These receptors all stem from a woman aged 45-65 years with acute COVID-19.

This chain joins TRBV29-1 and TRBJ1-1; D is unclear. CDR1 and CDR2 (germline): SQVTM, ANQGSEA. Deletions cut 6 bases from V and 3 bases from J, with 14 bases between. This CDR3 contains 13 residues. CDR3 in DNA: TGCAGCGTGACCTCGGGGAGGCACACTGAAGCTTTCTTT. It codes for CSVTSGRHTEAFF.

This chain uses TRBV28 with TRBJ2-7; 8 bases agree with TRBD1. Germline V gives CDR1 MDHEN, CDR2 SYDVKM. The CDR3 runs to 15 residues. J gave up 1 base and V 7 bases, and 9 bases lay outside the gene matches. The chain's CDR3 is CASTPQGVQSYEQYV. The CDR3 nucleotides read TGTGCCAGCACCCCACAGGGGGTACAATCCTACGAGCAGTACGTC.

This rearrangement joins TRBV7-7 to TRBJ1-1, with a weak D call TRBD1 (5 bases). CDR3 size: 13 residues. The germline V gene has CDR1 SSHAT and CDR2 FNYEAQ (reference sequence). V shed 8 bases and J shed 5 bases, with 15 bases lying between them. CDR3 residues: CASGTRGQTEAFF. The CDR3 DNA is TGTGCCAGCGGGACTCGGGGCCAGACTGAAGCTTTCTTT.

The chain recombines TRBV3-1 (or the pseudogene TRBV3-2) with TRBJ1-4; weak D call: TRBD1 (6 bases). This CDR3 has 15 amino acids. Per the germline V gene, CDR1 is LGHDT and CDR2 is YNNKEL (reference sequence). The germline V and J ends were trimmed by 4 bases and 5 bases, with 14 bases remaining between them. CDR3 region: CASSPLGGENEKLFF. The CDR3 coding sequence is TGTGCCAGCAGCCCGCTTGGGGGCGAGAATGAAAAACTGTTTTTT.

As to this clone: No conserved phenylalanine or tryptophan ends this CDR3, so it is likely a read error. The chain carries TRBV2 and TRBJ2-7; D gene uncertain. CDR3 size: 13 residues. V was trimmed by 5 bases and J by 2 bases, leaving 10 bases between them. The germline V gene encodes CDR1 SNHLY and CDR2 FYNNEI. The CDR3 region is CASSPQVPYEQYA. CDR3 in DNA: TGTGCCAGCAGTCCCCAGGTCCCCTACGAGCAGTACGCC.

CDR3 nucleotides: TGTGCCAGCAGCCCCCGGACAGGGGGTACTGAAGCTTTCTTT. This gives the protein CASSPRTGGTEAFF. This sequence joins TRBV14 and TRBJ1-1; 10 bases map to TRBD1. V was pared by 4 bases and J by 5 bases, with 4 bases of the junction left unmatched. This CDR3 has 14 residues. Germline CDR1 SGHDN, CDR2 FVKESK.

The chain joins TRBV7-8 to TRBJ2-7; D is unresolved. This CDR3 spans 16 amino acids. Per germline, CDR1 SGHVS and CDR2 FQNEAQ. Trimming took off 5 bases at V and 0 bases at J, with 17 bases between the two ends. CDR3 loop: CASSPQRLESSYEQYV. Here the CDR3 DNA reads TGTGCCAGCAGCCCTCAGAGACTCGAAAGCTCCTACGAGCAGTACGTC.

This clone has just a few counts. CDR3 DNA: TGTGCCAGCAGCTACACAGGGGGCCTTAACACCGGGGAGCTGTTTTTT. Protein product: CASSYTGGLNTGELFF. V gene TRBV7-2 combines with J gene TRBJ2-2; 9 bases fit TRBD1. CDR3 length equals 16 residues. J was trimmed by 2 bases and V by 4 bases; bases with no gene match: 5. The V gene's germline CDR1 is SGHTA and CDR2 FQGNSA.

The rearrangement uses TRBV5-4 and TRBJ2-7; 9 nucleotides line up with TRBD2. CDR3 length: 16 residues. V dropped 3 bases and J dropped 4; count of bases not matched to a gene: 11. CDR1 and CDR2 from the germline V gene are SGHNT and YYREEE (reference sequence). CDR3 nucleotides: TGTGCCAGCAGCTCCGGGGGAACGACTAGCGGTTACGAGCAGTACGTC. Its translation: CASSSGGTTSGYEQYV.

The chain recombines TRBV7-2 with TRBJ1-1, with D maybe TRBD1 (6 bases). Per germline, CDR1 SGHTA and CDR2 FQGNSA. The CDR3 spans 16 residues. V lost 4 bases and J 1 base, leaving 16 bases between the germline ends. The CDR3 nucleotides are TGTGCCAGCAGCTCTCACCCGACAGGAACGAACACTGAAGCTTTCTTT. It yields the protein CASSSHPTGTNTEAFF.

The chain combines TRBV7-6 with TRBJ1-5, with TRBD1 matching over 7 bases. V gave up 5 bases and J gave up 7 bases; unmatched junction bases: 5. CDR1 and CDR2 (germline): SGHVS, FNYEAQ. The CDR3 totals 13 residues. The CDR3 sequence is CASSGQVWQPQHF. The CDR3 coding sequence is TGTGCCAGCAGCGGACAGGTGTGGCAGCCCCAGCATTTT.

This clone was seen just once. J is TRBJ1-6 and V is TRBV9, with unresolved D. V was trimmed by 7 bases and J by 7 bases, leaving 15 bases between them. The CDR3 has 14 amino acids. The V gene's germline CDR1 is SGDLS and CDR2 YYNGEE. CDR3 sequence: CASGRAGENSPLHF. The CDR3 DNA follows: TGTGCCAGCGGCCGGGCCGGGGAAAATTCACCCCTCCACTTT.

V is TRBV10-1 and J is TRBJ1-2, with TRBD1 matching 8 bases. The CDR3 spans 13 residues. Germline V gene sequence: CDR1 WNHNN, CDR2 SYGVQD (reference sequence). J gave up 4 bases and V 6 bases, and 4 bases lay outside the gene matches. The CDR3: CASSRQGAYGYTF. The CDR3 DNA reads TGCGCCAGCAGCAGGCAGGGGGCCTATGGCTACACCTTC.

This rearrangement joins TRBV24-1 to TRBJ2-1, with 9 bases that match TRBD2. The CDR3 contains 16 residues. V dropped 2 bases and J dropped 3; count of bases not matched to a gene: 4. CDR1 and CDR2 from the germline V gene are KGHDR and SFDVKD. The CDR3 loop is CATSDSAGGRYNEQFF. Here the CDR3 DNA reads TGTGCCACCAGTGATTCAGCGGGGGGCCGCTACAATGAGCAGTTCTTC.

J is TRBJ1-2 and V is TRBV21-1. TRBV21-1 is annotated as a pseudogene. The CDR3 has 11 residues. This CDR3 is CASSYPDGYTF. The DNA for the CDR3 is TGTGCCAGCAGCTACCCGGATGGCTACACCTTC.

The V gene is TRBV6-6, the J gene TRBJ2-4; TRBD1 might be the D (6 bases). The germline CDR1 and CDR2 sequences are MNHNY and SVGAGI (reference sequence). This CDR3 has 14 amino acids. Trimming took off 5 bases at V and 9 bases at J, with 17 bases between the two ends. The CDR3 region is CASSTPGHRGIQYF. In nucleotides, the CDR3 is TGTGCCAGCAGTACTCCGGGACACCGAGGCATTCAGTACTTC.

The chain couples TRBV10-3 to TRBJ1-5, with D tentatively TRBD1 (5 bases). The CDR3 has 15 residues. Germline CDR1 ENHRY, CDR2 SYGVKD. The V gene lost 2 bases and the J gene lost 4 bases, with 12 bases spanning the gap. The CDR3 spells CAISEPGGGNQPQHF. The DNA for the CDR3 is TGTGCCATCAGTGAGCCGGGGGGAGGAAATCAGCCCCAGCATTTT.

This clone was seen only once. The chain joins TRBV5-1 to TRBJ1-1; perhaps TRBD1 as D (5 bases). The CDR3 consists of 17 residues. V lost 0 bases to trimming and J lost 0 bases, with 15 bases between them. Germline assignment: CDR1 SGHRS and CDR2 YFSETQ. The CDR3 spells CASSLDPRVPMNTEAFF. Written as DNA, the CDR3 is TGCGCCAGCAGCTTGGATCCCAGGGTACCCATGAACACTGAAGCTTTCTTT.

The chain links TRBV5-6 to TRBJ1-2; D uncertain. V lost 7 bases and J lost 8, with 24 bases in between. Germline CDR1 SGHDT, CDR2 YYEEEE. The CDR3 contains 15 residues. As DNA, the CDR3 is TGTGCCAGCGGCATTGAGGGTTATGGCAAAAGAGGCTACACCTTC. It yields the protein CASGIEGYGKRGYTF.

The rearrangement links TRBV4-1 to TRBJ1-2, with a possible D match to TRBD1 (6 bases). The CDR3 extends over 16 amino acids. CDR1 MGHRA and CDR2 YSYEKL come from the germline V gene. V lost 1 base to trimming and J lost 7 bases, with 19 bases between them. CDR3 in DNA: TGCGCCAGCAGCCAAGGCTTTAGGGGGGGCGAGAGTGGCTACACCTTC. It translates to CASSQGFRGGESGYTF.

The chain is built from TRBV19 and TRBJ1-3, with a tentative D call TRBD1 (6 bases). Trimming pared 4 bases from V and 0 bases from J, leaving 13 bases between. Germline V gives CDR1 LNHDA, CDR2 SQIVND (reference sequence). This CDR3 spans 16 amino acids. The CDR3 spells CASSRAGVSSGNTIYF. In nucleotides, the CDR3 is TGTGCCAGTAGTAGGGCAGGGGTGAGCTCTGGAAACACCATATATTTT.

This clone was picked up a small number of times. The chain recombines TRBV19 with TRBJ1-5, with D uncertain. The CDR3 is made up of 13 amino acids. Germline assignment: CDR1 LNHDA and CDR2 SQIVND (reference sequence). Trimming removed 5 bases at V and 7 bases at J, with 12 bases between. The CDR3 bases are TGTGCCAGTAGTCCCCAAGACAAGCAGCCCCAGCATTTT. Protein product: CASSPQDKQPQHF.

The rearrangement uses TRBV24-1 and TRBJ1-4; TRBD1 agrees at 7 bases. V gave up 3 bases and J gave up 5 bases; unmatched junction bases: 2. This CDR3 has 14 residues. Per germline, CDR1 KGHDR and CDR2 SFDVKD. CDR3 loop: CATSDDRENEKLFF. The CDR3 nucleotides read TGTGCCACCAGTGATGACAGGGAGAATGAAAAACTGTTTTTT.

The chain joins TRBV12-3 or TRBV12-4 to TRBJ1-5; D remains ambiguous. The CDR3 runs 12 residues. Between the trimmed V and J ends, which lost 5 bases and 9 bases, there was a span of 11 bases. The CDR3: CASSNGERPQHF. The CDR3 DNA reads as TGTGCCAGCAGTAACGGAGAGCGGCCCCAGCATTTT.

This clone was seen once. The chain couples TRBV7-9 to TRBJ2-1, with D hard to call. Trimming took 5 bases from V and 0 from J, leaving 20 bases between them. Germline CDR1 SEHNR, CDR2 FQNEAQ (reference sequence). There are 18 residues in the CDR3. The CDR3 DNA reads as TGTGCCAGCAGCCCCGATTTTGGGCACAAAGGCTCCTACAATGAGCAGTTCTTC. This encodes CASSPDFGHKGSYNEQFF.

This clone was found a few times. The chain joins TRBV2 to TRBJ1-6; D is unclear. The germline V and J ends were trimmed by 6 bases and 0 bases, with 21 bases remaining between them. The CDR3 is 19 amino acids. Germline assignment: CDR1 SNHLY and CDR2 FYNNEI. The CDR3 region has the DNA TGTGCCAGCAGCCACACCTCATACTACCCCAGCTCCTATAATTCACCCCTCCACTTT. Protein product: CASSHTSYYPSSYNSPLHF.

The CDR3, as DNA: TGCGCCAGCAGCTTGGGGTCAGGTCCGTGGACTGAAGCTTTCTTT. It codes for CASSLGSGPWTEAFF. V gene TRBV5-1 combines with J gene TRBJ1-1; no clear D. Per germline, CDR1 SGHRS and CDR2 YFSETQ. The CDR3 runs 15 residues. V was clipped by 0 bases and J by 5 bases, with 14 bases between them.